Below, 18 T cell receptor beta chains from the same sample are listed, as sequenced in a study of T cells in Graves' hyperthyroidism and ophthalmopathy. The investigators amplified TCR beta CDR3 regions from RNA transcripts. The TCR CDR3 first-round RT-PCR relied on the HTBI primer set. Via MiXCR, TCRdb re-called the multiplex PCR reads, giving one row per CDR3 protein. The data contain around 300,000 distinct CDR3 sequences, around 13% of them seen just once; the ten biggest clones take up 30% to 40%. Sequenced sample: blood. The receptors come from a woman in her thirties or forties with Graves' ophthalmopathy.

At least ten counts were recorded for this clonotype. This chain uses TRBV27 with TRBJ2-3, with D possibly matching TRBD1 (5 bases). Per the germline V gene, CDR1 is MNHEY and CDR2 is SMNVEV (reference sequence). CDR3 size: 16 residues. Trimming removed 2 bases at V and 4 bases at J, with 16 bases between. CDR3 DNA: TGTGCCAGCAGTTTAAACCCAGGGATAATCCCAGATACGCAGTATTTT. It encodes CASSLNPGIIPDTQYF.

This clonotype was observed at least ten times. The rearrangement joins TRBV2 to TRBJ2-5; no definite D call. Germline V lookup: CDR1 SNHLY, CDR2 FYNNEI. Trimming shortened V by 4 bases and J by 2 bases, and 5 bases separated the two germline ends. The CDR3 has 12 amino acids. CDR3 region: CASSVLQETQYF. The CDR3 bases are TGTGCCAGCAGTGTTCTACAAGAGACCCAGTACTTC.

This rearrangement joins TRBV9 to TRBJ2-1; 10 nucleotides align to TRBD2. Looked up from germline, CDR1 is SGDLS and CDR2 is YYNGEE. V dropped 3 bases and J dropped 10; count of bases not matched to a gene: 10. The CDR3 is 15 amino acids. The CDR3 sequence is CASSGLAGNPWEQFF. Here the CDR3 DNA reads TGTGCCAGCAGCGGACTAGCGGGCAACCCGTGGGAGCAGTTCTTC. The full variable domain, its missing parts supplied by reference TRBV9 and TRBJ2-1, is DSGVTQTPKHLITATGQRVTLRCSPRSGDLSVYWYQQSLDQGLQFLIQYYNGEERAKGNILERFSAQQFPDLHSELNLSSLELGDSALYFCASSGLAGNPWEQFFGPGTRLTVL.

The sample holds many counts of this clonotype. V usage is TRBV27 and J usage is TRBJ1-4; D is possibly TRBD1 (5 bases). The V end lost 4 bases, the J end lost 6 bases, and 12 bases lay between the germline ends. CDR1 is MNHEY, CDR2 SMNVEV, per germline (reference sequence). The CDR3 is made up of 14 amino acids. The CDR3 DNA reads TGTGCCAGCAGTTCCGTGACAGAGGATGAAAAACTGTTTTTT. This sequence encodes CASSSVTEDEKLFF.

This clonotype showed up many times. The J gene is TRBJ2-7, the V gene TRBV20-1; 12 positions agree with TRBD2. The CDR3 has 17 residues. V gave up 1 base and J gave up 5 bases; unmatched junction bases: 12. Germline V gene lookup returns CDR1 DFQATT and CDR2 SNEGSKA (reference sequence). CDR3 protein: CSARVGLAGGYWDEQYF. CDR3 sequence (DNA): TGCAGTGCTAGAGTTGGCCTAGCGGGAGGGTACTGGGACGAGCAGTACTTC.

The rearrangement joins TRBV12-3 or TRBV12-4 to TRBJ2-6; TRBD1 is a possible D gene (5 bases). The CDR3 consists of 16 residues. With 6 bases removed from V and 0 bases from J, the gap between germline ends came to 12 bases. Here the CDR3 DNA reads TGTGCCAGCAGGATTAACAGGTTCTCTGGGGCCAACGTCCTGACTTTC. It is translated as CASRINRFSGANVLTF.

V usage is TRBV6-5 and J usage is TRBJ2-3; TRBD1 might be the D (6 bases). Trimming cost V 2 bases and J 2 bases, with 11 bases left between them. Germline assignment: CDR1 MNHEY and CDR2 SVGAGI. This CDR3 region has 15 residues. CDR3 sequence reads: CASSYTRDTTDTQYF. The CDR3 DNA follows: TGTGCCAGCAGTTACACCCGGGACACCACAGATACGCAGTATTTT.

This clonotype was detected many times. The J gene is TRBJ2-7, the V gene TRBV7-9; possibly TRBD1 or TRBD2 for D (5 bases each). This CDR3 region has 13 residues. Trimming pared 7 bases from V and 6 bases from J, leaving 16 bases between. From germline, CDR1 is SEHNR and CDR2 FQNEAQ (reference sequence). The CDR3 sequence is CASTLTRGIEQYF. CDR3 DNA: TGTGCCAGCACCCTGACGAGGGGAATCGAGCAGTACTTC.

The chain joins TRBV6-9 to TRBJ2-1; a weak D match, TRBD1 (8 bases). The V gene's germline CDR1 is MNHGY and CDR2 SVAAGI. The CDR3 consists of 15 residues. V dropped 2 bases and J dropped 7 bases, with 15 bases sitting between them. CDR3 nucleotides: TGTGCCAGCAGTTATCGGACAGGGAGGGGGAATGAGCAGTTCTTC. It translates to CASSYRTGRGNEQFF.

This clonotype was seen a handful of times. The chain joins TRBV29-1 to TRBJ2-3; D possibly corresponds to TRBD2 (6 bases). Trimming took 0 bases from V and 8 from J, leaving 12 bases between them. Germline loops: CDR1 SQVTM, CDR2 ANQGSEA. The CDR3 has 13 amino acids. The CDR3 DNA reads TGCAGCGTTGAAGATCGTAGGGGAGGTACGCAGTATTTT. It codes for CSVEDRRGGTQYF.

This clonotype has at least ten counts. This chain connects TRBV7-9 to TRBJ2-3; 10 positions match TRBD2. The CDR3 extends over 15 amino acids. The junction had 1 base not matched to a gene; V was cut back by 3 bases and J by 1 base. The germline V gene has CDR1 SEHNR and CDR2 FQNEAQ (reference sequence). The CDR3 region has the DNA TGTGCCAGCAGCTTCACTAGCGGGGGCACAGATACGCAGTATTTT. This translates into CASSFTSGGTDTQYF.

This clonotype was seen at least ten times. The chain has TRBV3-1 and TRBJ2-3; D is perhaps TRBD1 or TRBD2 (5 bases each). CDR3 length: 15 amino acids. Between the trimmed V and J ends, which lost 4 bases and 2 bases, there was a span of 13 bases. CDR1 is LGHDT and CDR2 is YNNKEL in the germline V gene (reference sequence). DNA for the CDR3: TGTGCCAGCAGCCTGGGGACGAAGGCCACAGATACGCAGTATTTT. Its protein is CASSLGTKATDTQYF.

This clonotype came up many times. The junction shows a germline mismatch at one end, possibly a read error. The chain uses TRBV20-1 and TRBJ1-1, with a possible D match to TRBD1 (6 bases). In germline, CDR1 is DFQATT, CDR2 SNEGSKA (reference sequence). The CDR3 covers 16 residues. The CDR3: CSTRGGSGGKNTEAFF. The CDR3 DNA reads TGCAGTACTAGGGGTGGTAGCGGGGGCAAGAACACTGAAGCTTTCTTT.

This clonotype was detected many times. This chain links TRBV28 with TRBJ2-7; TRBD2 might be the D (5 bases). The CDR3 contains 14 residues. Trimming took off 0 bases at V and 4 bases at J, with 10 bases between the two ends. Germline V CDR1 and CDR2: MDHEN, SYDVKM. CDR3 sequence: CASSLWGRGYEQYF. CDR3 DNA: TGTGCCAGCAGTTTATGGGGGAGAGGATACGAGCAGTACTTC.

The rearrangement joins TRBV19 to TRBJ1-1, with TRBD1 as a possible D gene (5 bases). CDR1 is LNHDA and CDR2 is SQIVND in the germline V gene (reference sequence). The germline V and J ends were trimmed by 9 bases and 0 bases, with 14 bases remaining between them. The CDR3 has 14 amino acids. In nucleotides, the CDR3 is TGTGCCAGCAACACCATGGGGGTGAACACTGAAGCTTTCTTT. Its protein is CASNTMGVNTEAFF.

This clonotype has a count of ten or more. J is TRBJ1-2 and V is TRBV5-1, with D possibly being TRBD1 (5 bases). The CDR3 sequence is 15 residues long. V was clipped by 0 bases and J by 4 bases, with 13 bases between them. Germline V gives CDR1 SGHRS, CDR2 YFSETQ. The CDR3, as DNA: TGCGCCAGCAGCTTGGGACAGAACCCAACCTATGGCTACACCTTC. Amino acids: CASSLGQNPTYGYTF.

This clonotype occurred once. The junction does not match germline at one end; this may be a read error. The chain uses TRBV20-1 and TRBJ1-1; D remains unclear. Germline-derived CDR1 and CDR2 are DFQATT and SNEGSKA (reference sequence). This CDR3 contains 13 residues. The CDR3 region is CSGRDGRKAEAFF. The CDR3 coding sequence is TGCAGTGGTAGAGACGGTCGGAAGGCTGAAGCTTTCTTT.

Ten or more counts support this clonotype. This chain joins TRBV7-6 and TRBJ2-1, with a weak D call TRBD2 (5 bases). Germline lookup yields CDR1 SGHVS and CDR2 FNYEAQ. The ends were cut back, 5 bases at V and 0 bases at J, with 17 bases in the middle. This CDR3 region has 17 residues. The CDR3 sequence: CASSPGAAGRSYNEQFF. The CDR3 coding sequence is TGTGCCAGCAGCCCCGGCGCGGCGGGTCGCTCCTACAATGAGCAGTTCTTC.